The 8 T cell receptor beta chains reported below all come from one sample, sequenced in a study of shared clonotypes between healthy human individuals. TCRdb's table, derived via immunoSEQ multiplex PCR, lists solely in-frame clones and lacks some. The sample comprises fewer than 1.4 million clones, around 78% of which are singletons, and 0.5% to 0.65% rests with the top ten. The sequenced sample was memory CD4+ T cells from PBMCs. The subset: CD45RA-negative fraction. The receptor set was obtained from a man aged 18-30 years in good health. Some clones in this sample may be carry-over from other donors' samples.

About this clone itself: A far larger clone is one base from this, pointing to a likely read error. The gene calls are TRBV30 and TRBJ2-2; 11 nucleotides match TRBD2. This CDR3 contains 17 residues. The germline CDR1 and CDR2 sequences are GTSNPN and SVGIG (reference sequence). The CDR3 nucleotides are TGTGCCTCAAACCCGACTAGCGGGATGGTTCGCACCGGGGAGCTGCTTTTT. It codes for CASNPTSGMVRTGELLF.

This chain connects TRBV6-1 to TRBJ1-1, with D perhaps matching TRBD1 (5 bases). CDR3 length: 13 residues. Per germline, CDR1 MNHNS and CDR2 SASEGT. Trimming stripped 7 bases from V and 6 bases from J, with 15 bases between. The CDR3 DNA follows: TGTGCCAGCACGGGCGGGGCCGCCCCTGAAGCTTTCTTT. It translates to CASTGGAAPEAFF.

This chain connects TRBV2 to TRBJ2-3; tentative D call: TRBD2 (5 bases). CDR3 length: 12 residues. V gave up 6 bases and J gave up 5 bases, with 9 bases separating them. The germline V gene encodes CDR1 SNHLY and CDR2 FYNNEI. In nucleotides, the CDR3 is TGTGCCAGCAGCCCTGGGAGAGATACGCAGTATTTT. Encoded protein: CASSPGRDTQYF.

The chain employs TRBV6-1 and TRBJ2-7; 7 nucleotides align to TRBD2. Germline CDR1 and CDR2: MNHNS and SASEGT. J was trimmed by 0 bases and V by 7 bases; bases with no gene match: 6. The CDR3 length is 14 residues. CDR3 in DNA: TGTGCCAGCATGAGGCCTAGCGGCTCCTACGAGCAGTACTTC. Protein product: CASMRPSGSYEQYF.

A word on this clone: A single base separates this from a much larger clone, so it may be a read error. The chain uses TRBV4-1 and TRBJ2-1; 10 nucleotides match TRBD2. CDR1 is MGHRA, CDR2 YSYEKL, per germline. The CDR3 is 19 amino acids. The ends lost 0 bases at V and 5 bases at J; junction bases unmatched: 13. CDR3: CASSQDLYAGLAEHNEQFF. In DNA, the CDR3 is TGCGCCAGCAGCCAAGATCTGTACGCCGGACTAGCGGAGCACAATGAGCAGTTCTTC.

The chain recombines TRBV18 with TRBJ2-4; no definite D call. Germline assignment: CDR1 KGHSH and CDR2 LQKENI. The V end lost 0 bases, the J end lost 5 bases, and 5 bases lay between the germline ends. The CDR3 sequence is 13 residues long. This chain's CDR3 is CASSPPSQNIQYF. The CDR3 coding sequence is TGTGCCAGCTCACCACCTTCGCAAAACATTCAGTACTTC. The full variable domain, rest sourced from reference TRBV18 and TRBJ2-4, is NAGVMQNPRHLVRRRGQEARLRCSPMKGHSHVYWYRQLPEEGLKFMVYLQKENIIDESGMPKERFSAEFPKEGPSILRIQQVVRGDSAAYFCASSPPSQNIQYFGAGTRLSVL.

Written as DNA, the CDR3 is TGTGCCAGCAGCGGGGGACAGGGATCTAATGAAAAACTGTTTTTT. It encodes CASSGGQGSNEKLFF. The chain recombines TRBV5-4 with TRBJ1-4, with TRBD1 matching 9 bases. Per germline, CDR1 SGHNT and CDR2 YYREEE (reference sequence). This CDR3 spans 15 amino acids. V trimming: 4 bases; J trimming: 3 bases; junction bases outside the gene matches: 4.

The chain has TRBV5-1 and TRBJ2-7, with 7 bases identical to TRBD1. Germline loops: CDR1 SGHRS, CDR2 YFSETQ. CDR3 length: 15 residues. Trimming cost V 4 bases and J 3 bases; bases outside gene matches: 10. The CDR3 sequence: CASSGRQGVRYEQYF. DNA for the CDR3: TGCGCCAGCAGCGGGCGACAGGGAGTTCGCTACGAGCAGTACTTC.